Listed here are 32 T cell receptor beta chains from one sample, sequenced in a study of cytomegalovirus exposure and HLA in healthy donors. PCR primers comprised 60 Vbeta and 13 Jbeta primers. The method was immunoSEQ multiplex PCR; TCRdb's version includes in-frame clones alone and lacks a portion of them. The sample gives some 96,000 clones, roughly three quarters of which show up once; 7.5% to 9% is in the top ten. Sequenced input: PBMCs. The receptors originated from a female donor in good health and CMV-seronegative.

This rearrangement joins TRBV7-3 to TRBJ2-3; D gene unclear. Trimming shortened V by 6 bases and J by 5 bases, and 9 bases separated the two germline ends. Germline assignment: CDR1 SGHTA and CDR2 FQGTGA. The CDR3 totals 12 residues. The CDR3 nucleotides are TGTGCCAGCAGGCTAAACGGAGATACGCAGTATTTT. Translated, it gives CASRLNGDTQYF. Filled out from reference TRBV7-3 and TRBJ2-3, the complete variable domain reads GAGVSQTPSNKVTEKGKYVELRCDPISGHTALYWYRQSLGQGPEFLIYFQGTGAADDSGLPNDRFFAVRPEGSVSTLKIQRTERGDSAVYLCASRLNGDTQYFGPGTRLTVL.

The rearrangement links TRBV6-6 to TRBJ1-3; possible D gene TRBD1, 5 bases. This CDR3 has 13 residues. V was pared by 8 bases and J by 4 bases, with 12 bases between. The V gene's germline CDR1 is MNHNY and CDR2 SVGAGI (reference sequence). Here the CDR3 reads CASGALTGNTIYF. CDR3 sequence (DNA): TGTGCCAGCGGGGCGCTGACCGGAAACACCATATATTTT.

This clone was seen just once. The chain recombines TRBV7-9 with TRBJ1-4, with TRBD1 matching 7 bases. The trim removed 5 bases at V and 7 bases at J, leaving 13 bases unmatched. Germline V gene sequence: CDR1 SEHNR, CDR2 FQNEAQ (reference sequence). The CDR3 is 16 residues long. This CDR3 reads CASSQLGTAEGEKLFF. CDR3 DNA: TGTGCCAGCAGCCAACTTGGGACAGCAGAAGGTGAAAAACTGTTTTTT.

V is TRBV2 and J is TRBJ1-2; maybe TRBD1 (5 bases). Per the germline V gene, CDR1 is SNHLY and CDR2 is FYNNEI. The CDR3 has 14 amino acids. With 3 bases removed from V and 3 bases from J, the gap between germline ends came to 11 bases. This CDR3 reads CASSDREQDYGYTF. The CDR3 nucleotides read TGTGCCAGCAGTGATAGGGAACAGGACTATGGCTACACCTTC.

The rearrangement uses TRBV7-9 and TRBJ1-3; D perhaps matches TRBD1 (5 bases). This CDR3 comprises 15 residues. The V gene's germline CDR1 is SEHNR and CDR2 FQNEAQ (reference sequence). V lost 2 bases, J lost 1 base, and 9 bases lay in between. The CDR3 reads CASSLLQGSGNTIYF. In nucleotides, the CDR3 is TGTGCCAGCAGCTTATTGCAGGGTTCTGGAAACACCATATATTTT.

The CDR3 spells CASSYKQPTGAKAFF. CDR3 bases: TGTGCCAGCAGTTACAAACAGCCAACTGGGGCAAAAGCTTTCTTT. V and J are TRBV6-5 and TRBJ1-1, with a possible D match to TRBD1 (5 bases). Germline V gives CDR1 MNHEY, CDR2 SVGAGI. Trimming pared 2 bases from V and 9 bases from J, leaving 19 bases between. The CDR3 has 15 amino acids.

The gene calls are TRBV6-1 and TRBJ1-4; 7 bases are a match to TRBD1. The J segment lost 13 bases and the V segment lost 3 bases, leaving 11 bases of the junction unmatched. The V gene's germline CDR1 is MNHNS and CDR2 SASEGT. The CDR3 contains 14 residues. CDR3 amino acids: CASSDGIQGDGLFF. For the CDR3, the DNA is TGTGCCAGCAGTGATGGGATCCAGGGGGACGGACTGTTTTTT.

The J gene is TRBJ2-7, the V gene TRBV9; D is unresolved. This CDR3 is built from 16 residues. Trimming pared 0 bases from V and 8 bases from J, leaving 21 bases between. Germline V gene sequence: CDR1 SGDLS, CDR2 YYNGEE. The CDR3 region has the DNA TGTGCCAGCAGCGTAGGTTCCTCGAGATCCCTAGGCCAGCAGTACTTC. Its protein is CASSVGSSRSLGQQYF.

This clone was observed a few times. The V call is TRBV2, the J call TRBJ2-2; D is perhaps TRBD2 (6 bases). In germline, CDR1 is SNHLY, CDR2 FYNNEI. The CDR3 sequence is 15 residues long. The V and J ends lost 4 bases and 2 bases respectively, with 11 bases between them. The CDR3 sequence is CASSVFSGNTGELFF. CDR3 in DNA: TGTGCCAGCAGTGTTTTTAGCGGAAACACCGGGGAGCTGTTTTTT.

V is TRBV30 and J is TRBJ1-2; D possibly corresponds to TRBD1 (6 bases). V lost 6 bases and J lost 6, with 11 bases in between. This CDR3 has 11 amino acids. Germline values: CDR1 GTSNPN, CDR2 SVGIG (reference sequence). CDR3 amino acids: CACPRGDGYTF. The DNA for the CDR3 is TGTGCCTGCCCCAGGGGAGATGGCTACACCTTC.

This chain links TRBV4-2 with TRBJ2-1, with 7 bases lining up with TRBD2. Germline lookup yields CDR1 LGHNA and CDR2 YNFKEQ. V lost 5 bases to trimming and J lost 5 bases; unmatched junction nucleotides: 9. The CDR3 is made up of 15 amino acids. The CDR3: CASSTFGGGNNEQFF. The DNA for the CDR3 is TGTGCCAGCAGCACCTTTGGGGGGGGGAACAATGAGCAGTTCTTC.

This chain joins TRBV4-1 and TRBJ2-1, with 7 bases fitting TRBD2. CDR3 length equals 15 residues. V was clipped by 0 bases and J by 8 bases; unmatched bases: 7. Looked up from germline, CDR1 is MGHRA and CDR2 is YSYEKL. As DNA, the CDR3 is TGCGCCAGCAGCCAAGATCCCGGACTAGTAGATGAGCAGTTCTTC. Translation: CASSQDPGLVDEQFF.

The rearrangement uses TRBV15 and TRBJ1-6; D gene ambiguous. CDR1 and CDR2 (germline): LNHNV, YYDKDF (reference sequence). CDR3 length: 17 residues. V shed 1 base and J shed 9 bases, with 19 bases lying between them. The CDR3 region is CATSRVEILHPTSPLHF. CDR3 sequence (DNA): TGTGCCACCAGCAGAGTGGAGATTTTGCACCCCACTTCACCCCTCCACTTT.

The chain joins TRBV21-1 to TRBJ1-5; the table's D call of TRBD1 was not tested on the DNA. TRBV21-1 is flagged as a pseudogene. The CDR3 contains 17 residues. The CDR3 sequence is CASSKYRGSDWGGPQHF. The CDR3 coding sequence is TGTGCCAGCAGCAAATACAGGGGCAGTGATTGGGGAGGTCCCCAGCATTTT.

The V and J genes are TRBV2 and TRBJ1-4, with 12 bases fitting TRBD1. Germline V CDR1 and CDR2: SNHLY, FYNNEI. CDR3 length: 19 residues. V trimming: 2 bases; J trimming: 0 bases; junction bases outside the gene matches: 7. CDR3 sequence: CASSESWGTGGSTNEKLFF. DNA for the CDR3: TGTGCCAGCAGTGAAAGTTGGGGGACAGGGGGCTCAACTAATGAAAAACTGTTTTTT.

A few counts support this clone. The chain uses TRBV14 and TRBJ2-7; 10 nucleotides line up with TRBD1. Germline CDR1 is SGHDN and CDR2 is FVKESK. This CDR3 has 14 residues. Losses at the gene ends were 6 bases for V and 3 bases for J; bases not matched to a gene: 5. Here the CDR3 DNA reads TGTGCCAGCAGTCCGGGACAGGGGATCTACGAGCAGTACTTC. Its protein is CASSPGQGIYEQYF.

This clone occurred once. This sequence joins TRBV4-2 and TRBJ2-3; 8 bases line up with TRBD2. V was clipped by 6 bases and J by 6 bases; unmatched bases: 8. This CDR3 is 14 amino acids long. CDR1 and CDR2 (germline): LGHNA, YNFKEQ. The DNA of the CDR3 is TGTGCCAGCAGTCTCACCCCGGGGGGGGATACGCAGTATTTT. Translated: CASSLTPGGDTQYF.

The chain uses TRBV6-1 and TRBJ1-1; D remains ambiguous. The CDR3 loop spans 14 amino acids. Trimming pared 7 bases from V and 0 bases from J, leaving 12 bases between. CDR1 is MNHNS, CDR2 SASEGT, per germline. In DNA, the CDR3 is TGTGCCAGCATCCGGGAACTAATGAACACTGAAGCTTTCTTT. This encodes CASIRELMNTEAFF.

This CDR3 is CASSPSSAGQYF. DNA for the CDR3: TGTGCCAGCAGCCCATCTAGCGCAGGGCAGTATTTT. The rearrangement joins TRBV5-4 to TRBJ2-3, with D possibly TRBD2 on 6 matching bases. Trimming removed 4 bases from V and 11 bases from J, with 14 bases in between. Germline values: CDR1 SGHNT, CDR2 YYREEE (reference sequence). This CDR3 is 12 amino acids long.

The DNA for the CDR3 is TGCAGCGTTGGGACAGGGGGTGGAAGCAGGGAGACCCAGTACTTC. Protein sequence: CSVGTGGGSRETQYF. V and J are TRBV29-1 and TRBJ2-5; 10 nucleotides match TRBD1. V was pared by 4 bases and J by 5 bases, with 10 bases of the junction left unmatched. The CDR3 has 15 amino acids. Germline V lookup: CDR1 SQVTM, CDR2 ANQGSEA.

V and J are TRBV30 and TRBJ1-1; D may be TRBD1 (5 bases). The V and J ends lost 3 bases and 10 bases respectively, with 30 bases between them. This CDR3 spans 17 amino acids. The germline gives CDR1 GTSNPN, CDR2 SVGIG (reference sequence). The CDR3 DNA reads TGTGCCTGGAGGACCCCCCTAGGGGTAGGGGTGAAGCTGGTAGCTTTCTTT. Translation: CAWRTPLGVGVKLVAFF.

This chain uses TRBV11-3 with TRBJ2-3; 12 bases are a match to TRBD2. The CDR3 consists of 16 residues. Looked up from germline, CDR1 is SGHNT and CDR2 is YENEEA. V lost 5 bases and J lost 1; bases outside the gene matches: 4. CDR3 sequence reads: CASSRRTSGGTDTQYF. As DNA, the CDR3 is TGTGCCAGCAGCCGGCGGACTAGCGGGGGCACAGATACGCAGTATTTT. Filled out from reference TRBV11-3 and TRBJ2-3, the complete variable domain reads EAGVVQSPRYKIIEKKQPVAFWCNPISGHNTLYWYLQNLGQGPELLIRYENEEAVDDSQLPKDRFSAERLKGVDSTLKIQPAELGDSAVYLCASSRRTSGGTDTQYFGPGTRLTVL.

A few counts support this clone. In DNA, the CDR3 is TGTGCCAGCTCACCACCGCTTGCGGGAGGGCCCTACGAGCAGTACTTC. Translating it yields CASSPPLAGGPYEQYF. The chain uses TRBV18 and TRBJ2-7; 9 bases line up with TRBD2. Per germline, CDR1 KGHSH and CDR2 LQKENI. V trimming: 0 bases; J trimming: 2 bases; junction bases outside the gene matches: 5. This CDR3 contains 16 residues.

DNA of the CDR3: TGTGCCAGCAGCTTAGGGGAGGGGACCACACAGTACTTC. Translation: CASSLGEGTTQYF. J is TRBJ2-7 and V is TRBV7-2, with 7 bases identical to TRBD2. V shed 1 base and J 10 bases; nucleotides not matched to a gene: 7. CDR3 length: 13 amino acids. Germline V gene sequence: CDR1 SGHTA, CDR2 FQGNSA.

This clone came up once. The CDR3, as DNA: TGCGCCAGCAGCTTGGGAGTTGGTAGAACTTTCGCGAACACCGGGGAGCTGTTTTTT. It translates to CASSLGVGRTFANTGELFF. This chain connects TRBV5-1 to TRBJ2-2; D gene unclear. Germline V gene data show CDR1 as SGHRS and CDR2 as YFSETQ. Trimming pared 0 bases from V and 0 bases from J, leaving 18 bases between. The CDR3 is 19 residues long.

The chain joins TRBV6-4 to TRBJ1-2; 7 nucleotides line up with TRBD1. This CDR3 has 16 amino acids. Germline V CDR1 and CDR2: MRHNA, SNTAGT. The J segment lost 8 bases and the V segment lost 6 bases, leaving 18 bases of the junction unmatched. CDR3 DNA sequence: TGTGCCAGCAGCTCCACTCGGGAGGGGGCTATTGAAGGCTACACCTTC. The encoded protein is CASSSTREGAIEGYTF.

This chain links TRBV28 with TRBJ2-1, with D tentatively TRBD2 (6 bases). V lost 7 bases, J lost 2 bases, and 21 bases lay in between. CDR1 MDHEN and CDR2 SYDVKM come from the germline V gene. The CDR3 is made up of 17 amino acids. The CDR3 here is CASTPSRGNGAYNEQFF. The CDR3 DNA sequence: TGTGCCAGCACCCCCTCGCGCGGGAATGGGGCCTACAATGAGCAGTTCTTC.

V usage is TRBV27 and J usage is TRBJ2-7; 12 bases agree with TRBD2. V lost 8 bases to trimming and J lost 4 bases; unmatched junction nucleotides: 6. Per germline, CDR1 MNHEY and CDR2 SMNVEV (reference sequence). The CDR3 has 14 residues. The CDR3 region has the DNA TGTGCCAGCCAGAGACTAGCGGGGGAATACGAGCAGTACTTC. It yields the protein CASQRLAGEYEQYF.

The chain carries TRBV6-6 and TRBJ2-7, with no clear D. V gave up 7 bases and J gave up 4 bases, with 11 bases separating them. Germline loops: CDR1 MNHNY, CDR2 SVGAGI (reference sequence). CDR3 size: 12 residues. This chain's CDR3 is CASNNQVYEQYF. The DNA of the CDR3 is TGTGCCAGCAACAACCAGGTGTACGAGCAGTACTTC.

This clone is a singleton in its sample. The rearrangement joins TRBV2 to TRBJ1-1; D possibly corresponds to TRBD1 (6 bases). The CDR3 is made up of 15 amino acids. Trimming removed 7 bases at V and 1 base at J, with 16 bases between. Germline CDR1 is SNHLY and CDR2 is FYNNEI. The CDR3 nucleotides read TGTGCCAGCACCAAGGACAGCATACCGAACACTGAAGCTTTCTTT. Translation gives CASTKDSIPNTEAFF.

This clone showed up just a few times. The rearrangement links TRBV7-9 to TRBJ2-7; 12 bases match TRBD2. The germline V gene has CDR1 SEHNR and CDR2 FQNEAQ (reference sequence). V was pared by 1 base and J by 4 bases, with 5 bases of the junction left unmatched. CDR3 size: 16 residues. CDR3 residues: CASSLGTSGRIYEQYF. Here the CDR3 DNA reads TGTGCCAGCAGCTTAGGCACTAGCGGGAGGATATACGAGCAGTACTTC.

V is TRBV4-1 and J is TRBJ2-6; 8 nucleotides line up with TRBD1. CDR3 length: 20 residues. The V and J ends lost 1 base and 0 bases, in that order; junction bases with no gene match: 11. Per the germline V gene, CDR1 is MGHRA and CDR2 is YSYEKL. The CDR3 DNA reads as TGCGCCAGCAGCCAAGGGAGATTTGGGACAGGTGGCTCTGGGGCCAACGTCCTGACTTTC. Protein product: CASSQGRFGTGGSGANVLTF.